The 13 T cell receptor beta chains below were found in one sample sequenced in a study of blood T cell repertoires in COVID-19. Assay: immunoSEQ multiplex PCR; the TCRdb copy retains only in-frame clones and omits some. The sample includes a few hundred thousand clones, 80% to 90% of them seen just once. The sample comprised peripheral blood. These receptors all stem from a man over 45 with active or convalescent COVID-19.

This chain links TRBV18 with TRBJ2-7, with TRBD2 matching over 7 bases. Germline CDR1 KGHSH, CDR2 LQKENI. V dropped 4 bases and J dropped 0; count of bases not matched to a gene: 3. This CDR3 has 14 residues. CDR3 in DNA: TGTGCCAGCTCACGGGACTACCTCTCCTACGAGCAGTACTTC. Its translation: CASSRDYLSYEQYF. Filled out from reference TRBV18 and TRBJ2-7, the complete variable domain reads NAGVMQNPRHLVRRRGQEARLRCSPMKGHSHVYWYRQLPEEGLKFMVYLQKENIIDESGMPKERFSAEFPKEGPSILRIQQVVRGDSAAYFCASSRDYLSYEQYFGPGTRLTVT.

The rearrangement joins TRBV10-3 to TRBJ1-4; 11 nucleotides align to TRBD1. CDR1 and CDR2 (germline): ENHRY, SYGVKD. V shed 2 bases and J 5 bases; nucleotides not matched to a gene: 4. This CDR3 is built from 16 residues. The CDR3 DNA is TGTGCCATCAGTGAGGCTGGGACAGGGGGGAATGAAAAACTGTTTTTT. Protein product: CAISEAGTGGNEKLFF.

The chain links TRBV29-1 to TRBJ1-1; 10 bases line up with TRBD1. V dropped 6 bases and J dropped 6; count of bases not matched to a gene: 4. This CDR3 region has 12 residues. Germline CDR1 is SQVTM and CDR2 is ANQGSEA. The CDR3 region has the DNA TGCAGCGTACAAGGACAGGGGGCTGAAGCTTTCTTT. This encodes CSVQGQGAEAFF.

The V call is TRBV10-3, the J call TRBJ2-7, with 7 bases identical to TRBD2. This CDR3 spans 16 amino acids. The J segment lost 2 bases and the V segment lost 0 bases, leaving 7 bases of the junction unmatched. Germline V gene lookup returns CDR1 ENHRY and CDR2 SYGVKD. This chain's CDR3 is CAISESKGGRAYEQYF. DNA of the CDR3: TGTGCCATCAGTGAGTCGAAAGGAGGGAGGGCCTACGAGCAGTACTTC.

The V and J genes are TRBV5-1 and TRBJ1-1, with D hard to call. This CDR3 is built from 15 residues. V was clipped by 0 bases and J by 5 bases, with 14 bases between them. Looked up from germline, CDR1 is SGHRS and CDR2 is YFSETQ. CDR3: CASSLAGLEETEAFF. CDR3 bases: TGCGCCAGCAGCTTGGCCGGTTTGGAGGAGACTGAAGCTTTCTTT.

The chain couples TRBV19 to TRBJ1-5, with 7 bases identical to TRBD1. J was trimmed by 4 bases and V by 0 bases; bases with no gene match: 3. This CDR3 is 15 amino acids long. CDR1 and CDR2 (germline): LNHDA, SQIVND (reference sequence). This chain's CDR3 is CASSIEGTANQPQHF. CDR3 DNA sequence: TGTGCCAGTAGTATAGAAGGGACAGCAAATCAGCCCCAGCATTTT.

The rearrangement links TRBV11-2 to TRBJ2-7; 8 nucleotides align to TRBD2. The V gene's germline CDR1 is SGHAT and CDR2 FQNNGV. V was pared by 4 bases and J by 6 bases, with 8 bases of the junction left unmatched. This CDR3 spans 14 amino acids. The chain's CDR3 is CASSSGTSRGEQYF. The DNA of the CDR3 is TGTGCCAGCAGCTCCGGGACTAGTAGGGGCGAGCAGTACTTC.

This chain joins TRBV6-1 and TRBJ1-2, with D maybe TRBD1 (5 bases). This CDR3 region has 15 residues. The germline V gene encodes CDR1 MNHNS and CDR2 SASEGT. Trimming pared 1 base from V and 4 bases from J, leaving 13 bases between. The CDR3 region has the DNA TGTGCCAGCAGTGAAGGGGGCAGTAGGGGCTATGGCTACACCTTC. Translated: CASSEGGSRGYGYTF.

The V and J genes are TRBV28 and TRBJ2-7; D unresolved. The CDR3 extends over 14 amino acids. Trimming pared 2 bases from V and 2 bases from J, leaving 10 bases between. The germline gives CDR1 MDHEN, CDR2 SYDVKM. CDR3 bases: TGTGCCAGCAGTTTAGCAGGTTATCCCTACGAGCAGTACTTC. Amino acids: CASSLAGYPYEQYF.

The J gene is TRBJ1-1, the V gene TRBV28, with a tentative D call TRBD1 (5 bases). Germline V lookup: CDR1 MDHEN, CDR2 SYDVKM. The CDR3 covers 13 residues. V lost 3 bases and J 5 bases, leaving 10 bases between the germline ends. The DNA for the CDR3 is TGTGCCAGCAGTTTTGGGGCGGGAACTGAAGCTTTCTTT. This sequence encodes CASSFGAGTEAFF.

The chain joins TRBV6-2 or TRBV6-3 to TRBJ2-7, with a tentative D call TRBD1 (6 bases). Per germline, CDR1 MNHEY and CDR2 SVGEGT. V was pared by 0 bases and J by 3 bases, with 18 bases between. This CDR3 spans 17 amino acids. CDR3 DNA sequence: TGTGCCAGCAGTTACTCGTTGACATCAGGGGCAAACTACGAGCAGTACTTC. It is translated as CASSYSLTSGANYEQYF.

Concerning this clone itself: The identical CDR3 is also encoded by other nucleotide sequences in the sample. The chain couples TRBV30 to TRBJ1-2; 9 nucleotides line up with TRBD1. J was trimmed by 5 bases and V by 5 bases; bases with no gene match: 0. The CDR3 is made up of 11 amino acids. CDR1 is GTSNPN and CDR2 is SVGIG in the germline V gene (reference sequence). The CDR3: CAWGQGYGYTF. CDR3 in DNA: TGTGCCTGGGGACAGGGGTATGGCTACACCTTC. The full variable domain, rest sourced from reference TRBV30 and TRBJ1-2, is SQTIHQWPATLVQPVGSPLSLECTVEGTSNPNLYWYRQAAGRGLQLLFYSVGIGQISSEVPQNLSASRPQDRQFILSSKKLLLSDSGFYLCAWGQGYGYTFGSGTRLTVV.

CDR3 in amino acids: CASSERDRAERTEAFF. CDR3 DNA: TGTGCCAGCAGTGAACGGGACAGGGCGGAGAGGACCGAAGCTTTCTTT. The chain is built from TRBV6-1 and TRBJ1-1; TRBD1 aligns across 9 bases. The CDR3 has 16 residues. Unmatched junction bases numbered 12, after V lost 2 bases and J lost 8 bases. CDR1 is MNHNS, CDR2 SASEGT, per germline.